The next 24 T cell receptor beta chains were all read from a single sample in a study of CD8 T cells in Susac syndrome. Roughly 0.45 to 1 ug RNA was reverse transcribed with random hexamers. MiXCR, applied by TCRdb to the immunoSEQ multiplex PCR reads, yields one record per CDR3 protein. Of about 120,000 distinct CDR3 sequences listed, 96% are singletons. The sequenced sample was CD4+ T cells from PBMCs. These receptors were collected from a human donor with Susac syndrome.

This chain links TRBV20-1 with TRBJ2-2, with TRBD2 identical over 14 bases. The CDR3 consists of 15 residues. Looked up from germline, CDR1 is DFQATT and CDR2 is SNEGSKA (reference sequence). Unmatched junction bases numbered 3, after V lost 5 bases and J lost 4 bases. CDR3 protein: CSAPGLAGATGELFF. The CDR3 DNA follows: TGCAGTGCTCCGGGACTAGCGGGAGCCACCGGGGAGCTGTTTTTT.

V gene TRBV25-1 combines with J gene TRBJ2-3; 9 bases are a match to TRBD1. Per germline, CDR1 MGHDK and CDR2 SYGVNS. The CDR3 covers 17 residues. V lost 4 bases to trimming and J lost 3 bases; unmatched junction nucleotides: 11. Here the CDR3 reads CASSAPSGTGNTDTQYF. The CDR3 nucleotides read TGTGCCAGCAGTGCTCCCTCCGGGACAGGGAATACAGATACGCAGTATTTT. Based on the CDR3 plus reference TRBV25-1 and TRBJ2-3, the full variable domain is EADIYQTPRYLVIGTGKKITLECSQTMGHDKMYWYQQDPGMELHLIHYSYGVNSTEKGDLSSESTVSRIRTEHFPLTLESARPSHTSQYLCASSAPSGTGNTDTQYFGPGTRLTVL.

The V and J genes are TRBV5-1 and TRBJ2-2; 8 nucleotides match TRBD1. The V gene end was trimmed by 4 bases and the J gene end by 1 base; junction bases not matched to a gene: 6. Germline assignment: CDR1 SGHRS and CDR2 YFSETQ. The CDR3 sequence is 16 residues long. CDR3 residues: CASSPRTGMNTGELFF. The DNA for the CDR3 is TGCGCCAGCAGCCCCAGGACAGGGATGAACACCGGGGAGCTGTTTTTT.

V usage is TRBV7-2 and J usage is TRBJ2-3; the D is unclear. The V end lost 4 bases, the J end lost 7 bases, and 12 bases lay between the germline ends. CDR1 SGHTA and CDR2 FQGNSA come from the germline V gene. The CDR3 has 13 amino acids. CDR3: CASSSPDTNTQYF. The DNA for the CDR3 is TGTGCCAGCAGCTCCCCAGACACCAATACGCAGTATTTT.

The CDR3 loop is CASSLRGSGFTDTQYF. CDR3 coding DNA: TGTGCCAGCAGCTTAAGGGGTTCGGGATTTACAGATACGCAGTATTTT. The chain employs TRBV11-2 and TRBJ2-3, with D perhaps TRBD1 or TRBD2 (5 bases each). The germline V gene has CDR1 SGHAT and CDR2 FQNNGV. The CDR3 extends over 16 amino acids. V was pared by 2 bases and J by 3 bases, with 15 bases between.

The CDR3 here is CASSPLKGAGETQYF. The DNA of the CDR3 is TGTGCCAGCTCACCGCTGAAGGGGGCGGGAGAGACCCAGTACTTC. The V gene is TRBV18, the J gene TRBJ2-5, with 7 nucleotides matching TRBD1. CDR1 is KGHSH, CDR2 LQKENI, per germline. Trimming took 3 bases from V and 4 from J; bases not matched to a gene: 8. The CDR3 has 15 amino acids.

V is TRBV7-2 and J is TRBJ2-5; possible D gene TRBD2, 6 bases. This CDR3 has 16 amino acids. The germline CDR1 and CDR2 sequences are SGHTA and FQGNSA. Trimming took off 2 bases at V and 1 base at J, with 14 bases between the two ends. CDR3 bases: TGTGCCAGCAGCTTAATCACCGGGACTCCCCAAGAGACCCAGTACTTC. It codes for CASSLITGTPQETQYF.

This clonotype was detected once. This rearrangement joins TRBV4-3 to TRBJ2-5, with D perhaps being TRBD1 or TRBD2 (5 bases each). CDR1 LGHNA and CDR2 YSLEER come from the germline V gene. The CDR3 runs 18 residues. V lost 0 bases to trimming and J lost 1 base, with 18 bases between them. The CDR3 DNA reads TGCGCCAGCAGCCAAGATACGGGGCAGGTTCGAGGCCAAGAGACCCAGTACTTC. This gives the protein CASSQDTGQVRGQETQYF.

This clonotype appeared a few times. This chain links TRBV5-6 with TRBJ1-3; 9 positions match TRBD1. The CDR3 runs to 15 residues. CDR1 is SGHDT and CDR2 is YYEEEE in the germline V gene. V trimming: 4 bases; J trimming: 0 bases; junction bases outside the gene matches: 2. The CDR3 here is CASSGQGRSGNTIYF. The CDR3 coding sequence is TGTGCCAGCAGCGGACAGGGGCGCTCTGGAAACACCATATATTTT.

The chain combines TRBV20-1 with TRBJ2-7, with 12 positions matching TRBD2. Unmatched junction bases numbered 6, after V lost 6 bases and J lost 3 bases. Germline values: CDR1 DFQATT, CDR2 SNEGSKA (reference sequence). CDR3 size: 14 residues. CDR3 loop: CSAATSGRNYEQYF. The DNA of the CDR3 is TGCAGTGCGGCTACTAGCGGGAGGAACTACGAGCAGTACTTC.

The CDR3 reads CASSQEGNSNYGYTF. In nucleotides, the CDR3 is TGTGCCAGCAGCCAAGAGGGTAACTCCAACTATGGCTACACCTTC. The chain uses TRBV4-2 and TRBJ1-2; no clear D gene. V lost 0 bases to trimming and J lost 2 bases, with 10 bases between them. The germline gives CDR1 LGHNA, CDR2 YNFKEQ. The CDR3 runs 15 residues.

This clonotype is a singleton in its sample. The chain employs TRBV29-1 and TRBJ1-5; D perhaps matches TRBD1 (5 bases). CDR3 length: 13 amino acids. The germline V and J ends were trimmed by 3 bases and 7 bases, with 13 bases remaining between them. Germline-derived CDR1 and CDR2 are SQVTM and ANQGSEA. This CDR3 reads CSVDAGRGQPQHF. CDR3 nucleotides: TGCAGCGTTGACGCGGGGCGCGGCCAGCCCCAGCATTTT.

The chain carries TRBV5-6 and TRBJ2-1; 10 nucleotides match TRBD1. The CDR3 totals 15 residues. The germline V gene has CDR1 SGHDT and CDR2 YYEEEE. The V gene end was trimmed by 1 base and the J gene end by 8 bases; junction bases not matched to a gene: 6. CDR3 loop: CASSLRGQGRYEQFF. The CDR3 DNA is TGTGCCAGCAGCTTGAGGGGACAGGGGAGATATGAGCAGTTCTTC.

This chain joins TRBV15 and TRBJ1-3, with 7 bases that match TRBD1. V shed 1 base, J shed 2 bases, and the junction held 5 bases outside the gene matches. The CDR3 has 16 amino acids. The germline CDR1 and CDR2 sequences are LNHNV and YYDKDF (reference sequence). Here the CDR3 DNA reads TGTGCCACCAGCAGAGGCCAGGGGGGAACTGGAAACACCATATATTTT. The encoded protein is CATSRGQGGTGNTIYF.

The chain employs TRBV14 and TRBJ2-2, with a weak D call TRBD2 (6 bases). The germline CDR1 and CDR2 sequences are SGHDN and FVKESK. The CDR3 has 14 residues. Between the trimmed V and J ends, which lost 0 bases and 5 bases, there was a span of 7 bases. This CDR3 is CASSQDRGTGELFF. The CDR3 DNA sequence: TGTGCCAGCAGCCAAGATCGGGGGACCGGGGAGCTGTTTTTT.

The V gene is TRBV12-3 or TRBV12-4, the J gene TRBJ2-1; no clear D gene. The V end lost 5 bases, the J end lost 9 bases, and 8 bases lay between the germline ends. This CDR3 is built from 11 residues. In nucleotides, the CDR3 is TGTGCCAGCAGTGGCCACGGTGAGCAGTTCTTC. Protein sequence: CASSGHGEQFF.

J is TRBJ2-7 and V is TRBV15; 7 nucleotides match TRBD1. This CDR3 has 15 amino acids. Germline V CDR1 and CDR2: LNHNV, YYDKDF (reference sequence). Trimming removed 5 bases from V and 3 bases from J; junction bases left unmatched: 10. The CDR3 DNA is TGTGCCACCAGCTCCCCCGACAGGGTCGTCTACGAGCAGTACTTC. Translation: CATSSPDRVVYEQYF. Complete variable domain (other parts from reference TRBV15 and TRBJ2-7): DAMVIQNPRYQVTQFGKPVTLSCSQTLNHNVMYWYQQKSSQAPKLLFHYYDKDFNNEADTPDNFQSRRPNTSFCFLDIRSPGLGDTAMYLCATSSPDRVVYEQYFGPGTRLTVT.

This clonotype came up once. The chain is built from TRBV15 and TRBJ2-3; 9 bases line up with TRBD2. Germline CDR1 and CDR2: LNHNV and YYDKDF (reference sequence). The length of the CDR3 is 15 residues. The junction had 6 bases not matched to a gene; V was cut back by 4 bases and J by 4 bases. The CDR3 spells CATSINSGRADTQYF. The CDR3, as DNA: TGTGCCACCAGCATAAATAGCGGGAGAGCAGATACGCAGTATTTT.

This clonotype was seen a single time. The chain links TRBV24-1 to TRBJ2-3; 9 bases agree with TRBD1. CDR1 is KGHDR, CDR2 SFDVKD, per germline. The junction had 8 bases not matched to a gene; V was cut back by 4 bases and J by 4 bases. CDR3 length: 16 amino acids. The CDR3 DNA is TGTGCCACCAGTGAGTCGGGACAGGGTGGACCAGATACGCAGTATTTT. Amino acids: CATSESGQGGPDTQYF.

The CDR3 DNA is TGCAGCGTTGAGGTCATGAATGAGCAGTTCTTC. The encoded protein is CSVEVMNEQFF. The rearrangement uses TRBV29-1 and TRBJ2-1, with no clear D. V lost 3 bases to trimming and J lost 7 bases, with 7 bases between them. Germline V CDR1 and CDR2: SQVTM, ANQGSEA. The CDR3 contains 11 residues.

The chain combines TRBV6-2 or TRBV6-3 with TRBJ1-5; D ambiguous. V was cut by 10 bases and J by 2 bases, with 15 bases left in between. CDR1 is MNHEY and CDR2 is SVGEGT in the germline V gene. This CDR3 is built from 14 residues. The CDR3 DNA reads as TGTGCCACCTCTAAAGGAAGGGGCAATCAGCCCCAGCATTTT. As protein: CATSKGRGNQPQHF.

This chain connects TRBV4-1 to TRBJ1-5; possible D gene TRBD1, 6 bases. This CDR3 spans 17 amino acids. The V end was cut by 3 bases, the J end by 1 base, with 16 bases between. Germline CDR1 MGHRA, CDR2 YSYEKL. DNA of the CDR3: TGCGCCAGCAGCCAGGGGAGGGGGAGGGAAAGCAATCAGCCCCAGCATTTT. Protein: CASSQGRGRESNQPQHF.

The genes are TRBV11-2 and TRBJ2-2; tentatively, D is TRBD2 (5 bases). This CDR3 is built from 14 residues. V was cut by 5 bases and J by 9 bases, with 16 bases left in between. CDR1 is SGHAT and CDR2 is FQNNGV in the germline V gene. DNA for the CDR3: TGTGCCAGCAGCCCTCCCCGGAGGCCACGGGAGCTGTTTTTT. Its protein is CASSPPRRPRELFF.

The rearrangement uses TRBV20-1 and TRBJ2-5; 7 positions match TRBD2. The CDR3 sequence is 12 residues long. V lost 4 bases, J lost 5 bases, and 4 bases stayed unmatched. Germline CDR1 DFQATT, CDR2 SNEGSKA (reference sequence). CDR3 region: CSANRGSETQYF. As DNA, the CDR3 is TGCAGTGCTAATCGCGGGAGTGAGACCCAGTACTTC.